A selection of T cell receptor beta chains follows, all from one sample in a study of blood T cells in healthy people across ages. MiXCR was run by TCRdb on the 5' RACE reads, yielding one entry per CDR3 protein. The sample yields 1.5 million to 2 million distinct CDR3 sequences, roughly 50% seen once. Sequences were obtained from blood. The receptors were sampled from a woman between 40 and 50 years old in good health. Each CDR3 is given with its conserved first and last residue. A D gene is named only where the DNA matches it firmly. Size is stated for part of the rows, as once, few or many counts, or as a class when the clone is expanded.

cdr3_aa cdr3_nt d_call v_call clone_size j_call
CASSHRDRGPYEQYF TGTGCCAGCAGCCATAGGGACAGGGGACCTTACGAGCAGTACTTC TRBD1 TRBV7-9 . TRBJ2-7
CASSQATGVYEQYF TGTGCCAGCAGTCAAGCGACAGGGGTGTACGAGCAGTACTTC TRBD1 TRBV28 . TRBJ2-7
CASSKPTGQVDSEQYF TGTGCCAGCAGTAAACCTACAGGGCAGGTCGATTCCGAGCAGTACTTC . TRBV6-6 few TRBJ2-7
CASSFGQAGNTIYF TGTGCCAGCAGCTTCGGGCAGGCTGGAAACACCATATATTTT . TRBV7-9 . TRBJ1-3
CASSRTGTQETQYF TGTGCCAGCAGTAGGACAGGAACCCAAGAGACCCAGTACTTC TRBD1 TRBV7-2 many TRBJ2-5
CASFRDSFYNEQFF TGCGCCAGCTTCCGGGACAGCTTTTACAATGAGCAGTTCTTC TRBD1 TRBV5-1 . TRBJ2-1
CASRPYGGLYEQYF TGTGCCAGCAGACCATACGGGGGTCTCTACGAGCAGTACTTC . TRBV7-2 once TRBJ2-7
CASSFQIAYEQYF TGTGCCAGCAGTTTCCAGATTGCTTACGAGCAGTACTTC . TRBV12-3/TRBV12-4 . TRBJ2-7
CASSQNDRFNEKLFF TGCGCCAGCAGCCAAAACGACAGATTTAATGAAAAACTGTTTTTT . TRBV4-1 . TRBJ1-4
CATSRGPYEQYF TGTGCCACCAGCAGGGGCCCCTACGAGCAGTACTTC . TRBV15 few TRBJ2-7
CASSLKWRQGQNYGYTF TGTGCCAGCAGCTTGAAATGGAGACAGGGCCAAAACTATGGCTACACCTTC TRBD1 TRBV5-6 . TRBJ1-2
CASSFGTTGIAQYF TGTGCCAGCAGCTTTGGGACAACGGGGATAGCCCAGTACTTC . TRBV7-9 few TRBJ2-5
CASGGGPPDGYTF TGTGCTAGTGGAGGGGGCCCACCCGATGGCTACACCTTC TRBD1 TRBV12-5 few TRBJ1-2
CASSSDGRFYEQYF TGCGCCAGCAGCTCGGACGGAAGATTCTACGAGCAGTACTTC . TRBV5-1 . TRBJ2-7
CASGYFGRPETQYF TGTGCTAGTGGCTACTTCGGGAGGCCAGAGACCCAGTACTTC TRBD2 TRBV12-5 . TRBJ2-5
CASVAWDRGYEQYF TGTGCCAGCGTCGCGTGGGACAGGGGTTACGAGCAGTACTTC TRBD1 TRBV28 few TRBJ2-7
CASSPGGGGYGEQFF TGTGCCAGCAGCCCCGGGGGGGGCGGTTACGGTGAGCAGTTCTTC TRBD2 TRBV7-3 once TRBJ2-1
CASSEGQGYTEAFF TGTGCCAGCAGCGAGGGACAGGGGTATACTGAAGCTTTCTTT TRBD1 TRBV2 . TRBJ1-1
CASSGDPLTGSYEQYF TGTGCCAGCAGCGGGGACCCCTTGACCGGCTCCTACGAGCAGTACTTC . TRBV9 . TRBJ2-7
CASSSVAGGQRETQYF TGTGCCAGCAGTTCGGTAGCGGGGGGGCAGAGGGAGACCCAGTACTTC TRBD2 TRBV28 . TRBJ2-5
CASTRSGGGAYEQYF TGTGCCAGCACCAGGAGCGGCGGGGGGGCCTACGAGCAGTACTTC TRBD2 TRBV28 . TRBJ2-7
CASSNVAGETQYF TGCGCCAGCAGCAACGTAGCGGGAGAGACCCAGTACTTC TRBD2 TRBV5-1 . TRBJ2-5
CASSKWASGGIYNEQFF TGTGCCAGCTCTAAGTGGGCTAGCGGGGGGATCTACAATGAGCAGTTCTTC TRBD2 TRBV12-3/TRBV12-4 . TRBJ2-1
CASSLLVGGRETQYF TGTGCCAGCAGTTTACTCGTCGGGGGACGGGAGACCCAGTACTTC . TRBV28 once TRBJ2-5
CASSPGLSTDTQYF TGCGCCAGCAGCCCGGGACTTTCCACAGATACGCAGTATTTT . TRBV5-1 many TRBJ2-3
CSARGLGGGIYNEQFF TGCAGTGCTCGGGGTCTTGGCGGGGGGATCTACAATGAGCAGTTCTTC TRBD2 TRBV20-1 . TRBJ2-1
CSASRANRGKGDTQYF TGCAGTGCTAGCCGCGCAAATCGTGGCAAAGGAGATACGCAGTATTTT . TRBV20-1 . TRBJ2-3
CASSYPSGSTDTQYF TGTGCCAGCAGTTACCCTTCGGGCTCCACAGATACGCAGTATTTT . TRBV6-5 . TRBJ2-3
CASSSGLDRGLTDTQYF TGTGCCAGCAGCTCCGGACTGGACAGGGGGTTAACAGATACGCAGTATTTT TRBD1 TRBV7-9 . TRBJ2-3
CASSLATGTYRETQYF TGCGCCAGCAGCTTGGCCACCGGGACTTACAGGGAGACCCAGTACTTC . TRBV5-1 few TRBJ2-5
CATSDLWTSSYNGQFF TGTGCCACCAGTGATTTGTGGACAAGCTCCTACAATGGGCAGTTCTTC . TRBV24-1 . TRBJ2-1
CSAATITEAFF TGCAGTGCAGCGACCATTACTGAAGCTTTCTTT . TRBV20-1 . TRBJ1-1
CSAKDRRSYEQYF TGCAGTGCTAAAGACAGGAGATCCTACGAGCAGTACTTC . TRBV20-1 few TRBJ2-7
CAIRTGTEDEQFF TGTGCCATCAGAACCGGGACAGAAGATGAACAGTTCTTC TRBD1 TRBV10-3 . TRBJ2-1
CASSFGQTQGETQYF TGTGCCAGCAGCTTCGGACAGACCCAGGGTGAGACCCAGTACTTC . TRBV7-9 few TRBJ2-5
CASNPGGAREKLFF TGTGCCAGCAATCCGGGAGGGGCTAGGGAAAAACTGTTTTTT . TRBV28 . TRBJ1-4
CASSLLANSAGDTQYF TGTGCCAGCAGCTTACTGGCCAACTCCGCGGGTGATACGCAGTATTTT . TRBV7-9 . TRBJ2-3
CASSRAAPPQETQYF TGTGCCAGCAGTCGCGCAGCTCCGCCCCAAGAGACCCAGTACTTC . TRBV6-6 . TRBJ2-5
CASSGTGVYNEQFF TGTGCCAGTTCGGGGACAGGGGTCTACAATGAGCAGTTCTTC TRBD1 TRBV18 . TRBJ2-1
CASSQAPGAGTQFF TGCGCCAGCAGCCAAGCCCCGGGGGCGGGCACCCAGTTCTTC . TRBV4-3 . TRBJ2-1
CASSLVPPELDSPLHF TGCGCCAGCAGCTTGGTTCCCCCGGAGCTGGATTCACCCCTCCACTTC . TRBV5-1 . TRBJ1-6
CASSENRAFPRGFF TGCGCCAGCTCCGAAAACAGGGCTTTTCCTAGGGGTTTCTTT . TRBV4-3 . TRBJ1-1
CSAGRQGGVDEQFF TGCAGTGCTGGTCGACAGGGTGGTGTGGATGAGCAGTTCTTC TRBD1 TRBV20-1 . TRBJ2-1
CSVEGHSYEQYF TGCAGCGTTGAGGGCCATTCCTACGAGCAGTACTTC . TRBV29-1 . TRBJ2-7
CASSLQMGETQYF TGTGCCAGCAGCCTCCAAATGGGAGAGACCCAGTACTTC . TRBV7-2 few TRBJ2-5
CASSTRTGNGEQYF TGTGCCAGCAGCACTCGGACAGGGAATGGCGAGCAGTACTTC TRBD1 TRBV7-9 . TRBJ2-7
CASSYEAGNHEQYF TGTGCCAGCAGTTACGAAGCAGGGAACCACGAGCAGTACTTC . TRBV6-5 few TRBJ2-7
CSAQTGGGPDTQYF TGCAGTGCCCAGACAGGGGGGGGACCAGATACGCAGTATTTT TRBD1 TRBV20-1 few TRBJ2-3
CASSWGEGTYGYTF TGTGCCAGCAGCTGGGGGGAGGGGACCTATGGCTACACCTTC . TRBV7-2 . TRBJ1-2
CASTSEEEANYEQYF TGTGCCAGCACCTCAGAAGAAGAGGCCAATTACGAGCAGTACTTC . TRBV28 . TRBJ2-7
CASSFRTGASNVLTF TGTGCCAGCAGCTTTAGGACAGGGGCGTCCAACGTCCTGACTTTC TRBD1 TRBV11-2 once TRBJ2-6
CASIQPGQGSYKQYF TGTGCCAGCATCCAACCGGGACAGGGTTCCTACAAGCAGTACTTC TRBD1 TRBV6-2/TRBV6-3 . TRBJ2-7
CASSQNEGVEQYF TGTGCCAGCAGCCAGAATGAGGGGGTCGAGCAGTACTTC . TRBV5-6 . TRBJ2-7